This T cell receptor (beta chain) appears in the sequencing data of a study of cytomegalovirus exposure and HLA in healthy donors (dated by TCRdb to 2016 to 2017). Describing the broader study: In an earlier analysis of fewer than 750 of the donors, approximately 300 Gb of sequence data and 95 million to 130 million unique TCR beta sequences from 150 million to 200 million T cells were reported. A later analysis re-examined previously published TCR beta repertoires from around 670 donors and added high-resolution HLA genotyping to investigate patterns of TCR occurrence. In an earlier analysis of 550 to 700 of the donors, high-throughput TCR beta sequencing was used to judge whether each TCR beta V gene segment behaved as functional or pseudogenic. The study used immunosequencing to profile the T cell repertoires of approximately 650 subjects and linked those repertoires to cytomegalovirus serostatus. In a later genetic analysis, genome-wide SNP genotypes for about 60% of the 666 donors were used, and that subset was treated as a discovery cohort. Alongside the repertoire data, information on donor age, sex, ethnicity and CMV serostatus was compiled. Because of strong linkage in the cohort, roughly five DR-DQ haplotypes were treated as single units for association and clustering. Besides the first cohort of more than 650 subjects, a separate validation cohort made up of 95 to 150 different subjects was used. All discovery cohort repertoires had been generated using a single sequencing platform. About 280 gigabases of sequencing data and around 90 million unique TCR sequences made up an early release that covered approximately 620 HLA-typed donors. Rather than drawing on any new phenotypic data, the later analysis identified candidate immune exposures from TCR beta sequences and the way those sequences occurred across donors. Among the roughly 410 genotyped donors, about 83% belonged to the genetic ancestry cluster associated with self-reported Caucasian donors. The study aimed to test whether cataloging public T cell receptors could reveal signatures of past pathogen exposure. To predict cytomegalovirus infection status, the study combined high-throughput TCR immunosequencing, statistical association of individual TCRs with disease status, and machine learning. The number of typed donors differed by locus: about 620-640 for A, B, C, DRB1 and DQB1; approximately 540 for DQA1; about 600 for DPA1; and about 450 for DPB1. Among some 410 genotyped donors of the cohort, an average of around 240,000 unique TCR beta nucleotide sequences were sequenced per donor, 15% to 20% of them non-productive. Class I and class II HLA loci were covered by the typing at four-digit resolution. What the authors observed across the whole study: According to a later analysis, most CMV-associated TCR beta chains appeared to be HLA-restricted, and the HLA associations seemed to be driven largely by CMV exposure. Compared with equally common non-associated chains, HLA-associated TCR beta chains in a later analysis were more clonally expanded and had lower generation probabilities. It was suggested by the authors that the approach could potentially be generalized to other disease states and immunological phenotypes. In an earlier analysis of approximately 590 of the donors, most TCR beta V segments appeared in productive rearrangements about 87% or about 30% of the time, broadly matching IMGT annotations. Because HLA typing was missing for some donors at each locus, association tests included only the typed subset. Specific HLA alleles were associated with 15,000 to 20,000 TCR beta sequences at a false discovery rate of 0.05 in a later analysis. The study gave a list of some 150 TCR beta chains associated with cytomegalovirus. For the cohort, immune exposure information was limited to CMV serostatus. A further reported finding was that TCR beta sequences accurately predicted the HLA-A and HLA-B alleles for most subjects in the first cohort. According to a later analysis, TCR association rates differed among HLA loci, with DRB1 alleles showing the most associated TCRs and HLA-C alleles showing the fewest. This cohort had only TCR beta chains sequenced, and the lack of alpha or paired-chain data limited which features could be detected. While some public TCRs were present in many individuals, most TCR sequences turned up only very rarely across donors. A cluster of highly shared sequence variants was judged likely to represent a technical artifact of the sequencing pipeline. Roughly uniform sequencing depth across donors was assumed in presence/absence analyses, although this assumption may not hold. Assigning TCR associations to individual alleles was difficult when HLA alleles, especially DR and DQ, strongly co-occurred. In vitro tests confirmed that a few of the cytomegalovirus-associated TCR beta chains recognize cytomegalovirus antigens. In both the original and validation cohorts, the classifier was reported to diagnose cytomegalovirus status with high specificity and sensitivity. According to a later genetic analysis, donors in an Asian-associated ancestry cluster had fewer N-insertions in productive TCRs than the approximately 710-donor mean. Several of the top co-occurrence clusters appeared to be linked to parvovirus B19, influenza, CMV and Epstein-Barr virus, according to a later analysis. V-gene and J-gene trimming of TCR beta chains was associated with a missense DCLRE1C variant in a later genetic analysis, and the association was replicated in an independent cohort. Linkage disequilibrium might explain the correlated functional status among segregating V segments, but an unknown experimental factor could not be ruled out. The earlier analysis of 450 to 700 of the donors excluded seventeen rarely observed V segments, including chromosome 9 orphons, because counts were too low.

Library construction relied on the immunoSEQ multiplex PCR assay. For the multiplex PCR, a mixture combining 60 forward primers for TCR Vbeta segments and 13 reverse primers for TCR Jbeta segments was used. A multiplex PCR assay on genomic DNA amplified the CDR3 region of rearranged TCR beta genes. The Illumina HiSeq System was used to sequence the amplified TCR beta libraries as 87-base-pair reads. The original methods were these. Across the roughly 600 repertoires, a later analysis counted 60 million to 90 million unique TCR beta chains, roughly 11 million of which were shared by at least two donors. Raw reads were error-corrected and collapsed into unique sequences with a nearest-neighbor algorithm that merged closely related sequences to remove PCR and sequencing errors. Alignment of CDR3 sequences to IMGT reference sequences was used to assign V, D and J gene segments. For a sequence to be retained, a match of at least six nucleotides to both a V gene segment and a J gene segment was required. Rearrangements were called productive when the CDR3 lacked stop codons and stayed in frame with V and J; all others were non-productive. Following IMGT convention, CDR3 was defined as the stretch from the second conserved V-encoded cysteine to the conserved J-encoded phenylalanine. Sequences without an unambiguous match to a single V gene segment were excluded from the earlier analysis of 500 to 700 of the donors. An earlier analysis of several hundred of the donors called V segments functional above 56.7% productive rearrangements and segregating when the between-donor standard deviation exceeded 5%. A statistical classification framework was built for diagnosing cytomegalovirus status from the catalog of TCR beta chain sequences. In a later analysis, TCR nucleotide sequences were compared against IMGT/GENE-DB human TR gene sequences so that V and J genes could be assigned. In a later analysis, CDR3 sequences and most-parsimonious VDJ recombination scenarios were assigned using the TCRdist pipeline. A later analysis defined each TCR beta chain by its CDR3 amino acid sequence plus V-gene family, and excluded reads lacking a unique V-gene family. To address suspected cross-contamination and a sequencing artifact, a later analysis removed 550 to 750 highly shared, low-generation-probability nucleotide sequences. In a later analysis, a clonal expansion index for each public chain was calculated from normalized within-repertoire ranks of inferred template counts. A later analysis computed generation probabilities with a VDJ recombination model fitted to out-of-frame rearrangements, and checked the results against IGoR. In a later analysis, TCR-TCR, TCR-HLA and TCR-CMV co-occurrence was scored with hypergeometric tests, and a repertoire-size bias correction was applied to TCR pairs. To estimate false discovery rates, a later analysis permuted the HLA or CMV assignments 20 times. In a later analysis, co-occurring TCRs were grouped using DBSCAN, with TCRdist sequence similarity added in when clustering inside HLA-allele-positive subsets. Co-occurrence clustering excluded repertoires with fewer than 30,000 or more than 120,000 public chains, plus five with anomalous nucleotide sharing. TCRdb took this table from immuneACCESS and kept in-frame rearrangements with V and J called. Such tables lack part of the clones; where checked against another copy, unresolved V genes explain under half of the gap, and the rest is unexplained. Clonal size and the V and J genes are those of that table, whereas D and trimming came from the DNA. Within this sample are around 120,000 clones, with around 78% of them counted one time only. In total, the top ten clones hold 3% to 4% of the sample.

The cohort was made up of under 800 healthy bone marrow donors. At the time of sampling, all cohort members were nominally healthy, though unrecorded immune exposures were likely present. The donor tested CMV seropositive, placing the donor among the roughly 300 seropositive members of the cohort. A peripheral blood sample was provided by each donor, and peripheral blood mononuclear cells were used for TCR beta sequencing. The Qiagen DNeasy Blood Extraction Kit was used to extract genomic DNA from the blood cell samples. As regards this clone: Its antigen is unknown. Base-call qualities are not available, and no considerably larger clone is one nucleotide away.

The sequence derives from a woman aged 30 to 39 in good health and CMV-seropositive. Sequenced sample: PBMCs.

This receptor has the CDR3 CASSYEGPGGETQYF. The DNA reads as follows: TGTGCCAGCAGTTACGAGGGTCCCGGGGGGGAGACCCAGTACTTC. The rearranged segments are TRBV6-5 and TRBJ2-5; 7 junctional bases match TRBD2. The CDR3 measures 15 amino acids from cysteine to phenylalanine. Left in the record is the CDR3 DNA by itself, 45 bases read in frame from the first base. CDR1 and CDR2 are drawn from the germline V gene: MNHEY, SVGAGI. V is pruned by 2 bases and J by 5 bases, leaving 8 bases of the junction without a gene match.